This T cell receptor (beta chain) stems from a study of a mutant IDH1 vaccine in newly diagnosed glioma. Time point defined: week 47, end of study. Mutant IDH1 20-mer peptide, at 300 ug, made up each vaccine dose, with topical imiquimod. The CDR3 spans 16 residues. The V end was cut by 1 base, the J end by 3 bases, with 16 bases between. The V gene's germline CDR1 is SGHNT and CDR2 YENEEA. As for this clone: Its antigen is as yet unknown.

TCRdb's table, derived via immunoSEQ multiplex PCR, lists solely in-frame clones and lacks some. Seen here are approximately 50,000 clones, around four fifths observed once, and the top ten hold about 3.2%. The specimen was PBMCs, collected from a glioma patient whose treatment included an IDH1 peptide vaccine. This receptor was obtained from a woman between 45 and 60 years old with glioma. This chain uses TRBV11-3 with TRBJ2-7; TRBD1 or TRBD2 may be the D gene (5 bases each). The CDR3 reads CASSLGRAGAVYEQYF. CDR3 nucleotide sequence: TGTGCCAGCAGCTTAGGGCGGGCCGGGGCAGTCTACGAGCAGTACTTC.